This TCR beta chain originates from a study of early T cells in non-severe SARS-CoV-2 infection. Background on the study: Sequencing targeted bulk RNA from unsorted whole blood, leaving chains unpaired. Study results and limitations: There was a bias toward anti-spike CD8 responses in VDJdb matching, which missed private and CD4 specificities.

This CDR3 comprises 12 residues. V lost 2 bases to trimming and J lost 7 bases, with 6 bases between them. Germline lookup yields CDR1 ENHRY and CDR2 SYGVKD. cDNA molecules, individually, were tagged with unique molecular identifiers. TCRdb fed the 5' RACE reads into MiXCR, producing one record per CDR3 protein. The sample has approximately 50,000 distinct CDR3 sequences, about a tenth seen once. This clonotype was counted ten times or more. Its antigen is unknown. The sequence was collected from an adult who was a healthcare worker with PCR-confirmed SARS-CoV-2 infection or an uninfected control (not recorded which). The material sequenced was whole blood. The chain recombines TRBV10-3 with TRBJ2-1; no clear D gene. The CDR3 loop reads CAISEGVNEQFF. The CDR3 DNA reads TGTGCCATCAGTGAGGGGGTTAATGAGCAGTTCTTC.